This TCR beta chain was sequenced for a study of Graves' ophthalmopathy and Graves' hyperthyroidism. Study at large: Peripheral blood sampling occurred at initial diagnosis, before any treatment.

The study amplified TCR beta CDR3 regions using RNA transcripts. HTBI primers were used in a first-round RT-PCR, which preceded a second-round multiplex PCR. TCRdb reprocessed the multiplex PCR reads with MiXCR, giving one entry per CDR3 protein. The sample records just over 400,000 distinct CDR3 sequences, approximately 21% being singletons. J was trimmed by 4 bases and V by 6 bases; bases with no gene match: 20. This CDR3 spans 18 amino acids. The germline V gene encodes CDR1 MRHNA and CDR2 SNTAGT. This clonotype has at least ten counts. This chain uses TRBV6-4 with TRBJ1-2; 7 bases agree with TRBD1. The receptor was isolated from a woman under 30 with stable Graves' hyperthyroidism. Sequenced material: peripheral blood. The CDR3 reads CASRRTWDSLRLSYGYTF. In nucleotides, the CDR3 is TGTGCCAGCAGACGCACCTGGGACAGTCTACGCCTATCCTATGGCTACACCTTC.